These 7 T cell receptor beta chains were all obtained from the same sample, sequenced in a study of T cells expressing NK-cell markers (dated by TCRdb to 2020 to 2022). Library generation was performed with 5' RACE. The instrument given in TCRdb is Illumina HiSeq 2000. Reprocessed by TCRdb, the reads give a single entry per CDR3 protein sequence, without DNA. The table for this sample lists a few hundred thousand distinct CDR3 sequences. The ten largest clones represent roughly 3.4% of the sample. Sequenced material: blood T cells: a sorted CD56 or NKG2C T cell subset, CD4+ or CD8+ T cells, or bulk PBMC T cells (not recorded which). The source is a man aged 18 to 30 in good health. Donor details come from another sample of the same person, matched by shared clones.

V usage is TRBV7-8 and J usage is TRBJ2-2; the TRBD1 assignment by TCRdb is unverifiable without DNA. Germline CDR1 is SGHVS and CDR2 is FQNEAQ. This CDR3 spans 15 amino acids. CDR3 amino acids: CASTLRAANTGELFF.

This rearrangement joins TRBV24-1 to TRBJ2-2; no DNA is available, so the TRBD1 call from TCRdb remains unchecked. This CDR3 is 16 amino acids long. Germline V CDR1 and CDR2: KGHDR, SFDVKD. The CDR3 reads CATSDPRPENTGELFF.

V gene TRBV7-2 combines with J gene TRBJ2-3; TCRdb selects TRBD2, and the lack of DNA leaves this call unchecked. Germline CDR1 reads SGHTA; CDR2 reads FQGNSA. The length of the CDR3 is 18 residues. CDR3 region: CASSLASLAGVSTDTQYF.

The chain uses TRBV10-3 and TRBJ1-1; TCRdb indicates TRBD1, and absent DNA this call remains unverified. This CDR3 has 14 amino acids. The V gene's germline CDR1 is ENHRY and CDR2 SYGVKD. The CDR3 here is CAIKGDGVNTEAFF.

CDR3 sequence: CASTEAPRESGANVLTF. The chain combines TRBV10-2 with TRBJ2-6; TCRdb's D call of TRBD2 is untestable without DNA. The CDR3 spans 17 residues. Germline V CDR1 and CDR2: WSHSY, SAAADI.

The rearrangement joins TRBV10-3 to TRBJ2-1; the TCRdb call, TRBD2, lacks DNA for checking. Germline CDR1 is ENHRY and CDR2 is SYGVKD. The CDR3 has 22 amino acids. The CDR3 sequence is CAISGGPLGLAGVSSYYNEQFF.

The genes are TRBV9 and TRBJ2-1; TCRdb outputs TRBD1, but without DNA this stays unchecked. CDR3 size: 17 residues. Germline V gene sequence: CDR1 SGDLS, CDR2 YYNGEE. This chain's CDR3 is CASSAQVTGTGRDEQFF.